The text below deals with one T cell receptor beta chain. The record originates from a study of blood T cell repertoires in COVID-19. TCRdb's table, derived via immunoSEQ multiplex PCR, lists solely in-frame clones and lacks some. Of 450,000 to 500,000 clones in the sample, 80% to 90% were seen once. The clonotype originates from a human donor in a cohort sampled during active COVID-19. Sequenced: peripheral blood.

CDR3 nucleotide sequence: TGTGCCACCAGTGAGGGCCTCGCGCAGTACTTC. Amino acids: CATSEGLAQYF. The V gene is TRBV24-1, the J gene TRBJ2-7; D remains ambiguous. Germline V CDR1 and CDR2: KGHDR, SFDVKD. The CDR3 is made up of 11 amino acids. V lost 4 bases and J lost 9, with 9 bases in between.